The present T cell receptor (beta chain) was sequenced within a study of blood T cell repertoires in COVID-19. About the study: Samples taken during acute and convalescent COVID-19 were collected in the United States, Italy and Spain. PBMCs, B-cell-depleted T cells, or T cells were the source of the cDNA or gDNA that made up the material.

Clones were read by immunoSEQ multiplex PCR, and TCRdb kept only the in-frame ones, dropping some. The sample lists over 150,000 clones, 91% seen once, with 0.55% in the top ten. This CDR3 comprises 16 residues. The V end lost 0 bases, the J end lost 1 base, and 11 bases lay between the germline ends. The germline V gene has CDR1 SGHVS and CDR2 FNYEAQ. This receptor was taken from a man in his fifties or sixties with acute or convalescent COVID-19. The J gene is TRBJ2-3, the V gene TRBV7-6; tentative D call: TRBD1 (5 bases). Source material: peripheral blood. The CDR3 DNA reads TGTGCCAGCAGCTTAGCGTCCAGGGTAGGCACAGATACGCAGTATTTT. Amino acid sequence: CASSLASRVGTDTQYF.